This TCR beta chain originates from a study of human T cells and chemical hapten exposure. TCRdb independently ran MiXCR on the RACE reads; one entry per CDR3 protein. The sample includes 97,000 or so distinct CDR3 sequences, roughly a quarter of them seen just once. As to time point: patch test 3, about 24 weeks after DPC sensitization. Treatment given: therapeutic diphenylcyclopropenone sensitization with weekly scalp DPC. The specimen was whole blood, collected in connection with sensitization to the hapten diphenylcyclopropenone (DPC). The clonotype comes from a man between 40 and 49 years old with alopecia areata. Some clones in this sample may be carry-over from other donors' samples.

CDR3 in amino acids: CSARDGGQLSNQPQHF. The CDR3 DNA sequence: TGCAGTGCTAGAGATGGGGGACAGCTTAGCAATCAGCCCCAGCATTTT. This chain links TRBV20-1 with TRBJ1-5; 7 bases map to TRBD1. The V segment lost 0 bases and the J segment 0 bases; nucleotides outside the gene matches: 5. The germline gives CDR1 DFQATT, CDR2 SNEGSKA (reference sequence). The CDR3 runs to 16 residues.